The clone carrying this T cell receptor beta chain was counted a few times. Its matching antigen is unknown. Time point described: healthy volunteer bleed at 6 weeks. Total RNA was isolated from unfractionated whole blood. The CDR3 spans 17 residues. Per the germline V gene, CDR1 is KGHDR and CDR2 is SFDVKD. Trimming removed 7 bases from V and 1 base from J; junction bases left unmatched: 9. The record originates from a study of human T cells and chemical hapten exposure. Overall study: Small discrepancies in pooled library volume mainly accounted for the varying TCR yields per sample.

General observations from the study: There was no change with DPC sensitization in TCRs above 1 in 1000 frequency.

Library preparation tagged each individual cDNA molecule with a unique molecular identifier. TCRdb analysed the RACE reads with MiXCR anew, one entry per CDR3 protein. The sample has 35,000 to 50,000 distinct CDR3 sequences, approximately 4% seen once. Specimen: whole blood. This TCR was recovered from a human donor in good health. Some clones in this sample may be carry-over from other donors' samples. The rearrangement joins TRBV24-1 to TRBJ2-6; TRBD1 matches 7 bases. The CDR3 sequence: CATSWDSGPSGANVLTF. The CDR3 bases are TGTGCCACCAGCTGGGACAGCGGTCCGTCTGGGGCCAACGTCCTGACTTTC.